Following are 21 T cell receptor beta chains from one sample sequenced in a study of cytomegalovirus exposure and HLA in healthy donors. 60 Vbeta and 13 Jbeta primers were used in PCR. Assay used: immunoSEQ multiplex PCR; TCRdb lists only in-frame clones, some missing. The table has around 99,000 clones, about 80% seen once. Sample: PBMCs. These receptors were obtained from a young man in good health and CMV-seronegative.

J is TRBJ2-5 and V is TRBV4-1; D gene uncertain. CDR3 length: 13 amino acids. With 3 bases removed from V and 5 bases from J, the gap between germline ends came to 10 bases. Germline CDR1 and CDR2: MGHRA and YSYEKL. CDR3 loop: CASSQARPETQYF. Written as DNA, the CDR3 is TGCGCCAGCAGCCAGGCACGCCCGGAGACCCAGTACTTC.

This clone has a single count. The CDR3 bases are TGTGCCAGCACACAAAAAGTAGGGAGGGGCACTGAAGCTTTCTTT. Amino acids: CASTQKVGRGTEAFF. The V gene is TRBV7-9, the J gene TRBJ1-1, with TRBD1 as a possible D gene (5 bases). V was shortened by 7 bases and J by 4 bases, with 19 bases between the two germline ends. In germline, CDR1 is SEHNR, CDR2 FQNEAQ (reference sequence). The CDR3 runs 15 residues.

This clone appeared a few times. This rearrangement joins TRBV6-1 to TRBJ2-3; maybe TRBD2 (6 bases). V lost 1 base to trimming and J lost 4 bases, with 12 bases between them. Germline V lookup: CDR1 MNHNS, CDR2 SASEGT. CDR3 length equals 15 residues. The CDR3 region is CASSEGAGPPDTQYF. The CDR3 bases are TGTGCCAGCAGTGAAGGAGCGGGTCCCCCAGATACGCAGTATTTT.

The CDR3 DNA reads as TGCGCCAGCAGCTACGACACTCATGTCTCTGGCTACACCTTC. This translates into CASSYDTHVSGYTF. This rearrangement joins TRBV5-1 to TRBJ1-2, with D unclear. Germline lookup yields CDR1 SGHRS and CDR2 YFSETQ. The CDR3 is 14 residues long. V was trimmed by 3 bases and J by 7 bases, leaving 16 bases between them.

CDR3 protein: CASSLRPGFSNQPQHF. The CDR3 DNA sequence: TGTGCCAGCAGTTTACGGCCGGGGTTTAGCAATCAGCCCCAGCATTTT. The chain has TRBV28 and TRBJ1-5; D is uncertain. CDR3 size: 16 residues. Trimming took 2 bases from V and 0 from J, leaving 11 bases between them. Germline V CDR1 and CDR2: MDHEN, SYDVKM.

The chain recombines TRBV5-4 with TRBJ2-5; D ambiguous. V lost 3 bases to trimming and J lost 2 bases, with 5 bases between them. Germline CDR1 is SGHNT and CDR2 is YYREEE (reference sequence). CDR3 length: 12 amino acids. The CDR3 DNA sequence: TGTGCCAGCAGCTCCCAACAAGAGACCCAGTACTTC. Translation gives CASSSQQETQYF.

The V call is TRBV30, the J call TRBJ1-4, with D maybe TRBD1 (6 bases). Per germline, CDR1 GTSNPN and CDR2 SVGIG (reference sequence). The CDR3 covers 14 residues. V was cut by 2 bases and J by 5 bases, with 12 bases left in between. The CDR3 nucleotides are TGTGCCTGGAGTACTGGGGGCGCCAATGAAAAACTGTTTTTT. This gives the protein CAWSTGGANEKLFF.

The chain employs TRBV7-2 and TRBJ2-5; 8 positions match TRBD1. The CDR3 consists of 14 residues. Trimming removed 4 bases from V and 3 bases from J; junction bases left unmatched: 4. Germline CDR1 and CDR2: SGHTA and FQGNSA. The CDR3 bases are TGTGCCAGCAGCTACGGACAGGGAAAAGAGACCCAGTACTTC. It translates to CASSYGQGKETQYF.

The rearrangement links TRBV30 to TRBJ1-2; TRBD1 matches at 8 bases. CDR1 is GTSNPN and CDR2 is SVGIG in the germline V gene (reference sequence). The CDR3 runs 13 residues. The V and J ends lost 2 bases and 8 bases, in that order; junction bases with no gene match: 7. CDR3 coding DNA: TGTGCCTGGAGTCCTCAGGGGGCGGGGGGCTACACCTTC. Its protein product is CAWSPQGAGGYTF.

This clone was counted between two and nine times. The chain links TRBV15 to TRBJ2-7; 9 bases align to TRBD2. V shed 1 base, J shed 6 bases, and the junction held 7 bases outside the gene matches. CDR1 and CDR2 (germline): LNHNV, YYDKDF (reference sequence). The CDR3 is 15 residues long. The CDR3 nucleotides read TGTGCCACCAGCAGAGTTGCGGGGGGGCCGGTCGAGCAGTACTTC. This codes for CATSRVAGGPVEQYF. Combining the CDR3 with reference TRBV15 and TRBJ2-7 gives the whole variable domain DAMVIQNPRYQVTQFGKPVTLSCSQTLNHNVMYWYQQKSSQAPKLLFHYYDKDFNNEADTPDNFQSRRPNTSFCFLDIRSPGLGDTAMYLCATSRVAGGPVEQYFGPGTRLTVT.

The chain combines TRBV11-1 with TRBJ2-7, with D possibly being TRBD2 (5 bases). V shed 4 bases and J shed 5 bases, with 12 bases lying between them. In germline, CDR1 is SGHAT, CDR2 FQDESV (reference sequence). The CDR3 runs to 13 residues. The CDR3 DNA follows: TGTGCCAGCAGCTCCCCCGGGGTCCACGAGCAGTACTTC. Translating gives CASSSPGVHEQYF. The entire variable domain, with the rest obtained from reference TRBV11-1 and TRBJ2-7, is as follows: EAEVAQSPRYKITEKSQAVAFWCDPISGHATLYWYRQILGQGPELLVQFQDESVVDDSQLPKDRFSAERLKGVDSTLKIQPAELGDSAMYLCASSSPGVHEQYFGPGTRLTVT.

This sequence joins TRBV29-1 and TRBJ1-3, with D possibly TRBD1 on 5 matching bases. CDR1 is SQVTM and CDR2 is ANQGSEA in the germline V gene. The CDR3 consists of 12 residues. With 7 bases removed from V and 1 base from J, the gap between germline ends came to 8 bases. DNA of the CDR3: TGCAGCGCCTCAGGGTCTGGAAACACCATATATTTT. Translated: CSASGSGNTIYF.

The rearrangement uses TRBV6-6 and TRBJ2-5, with D uncertain. Looked up from germline, CDR1 is MNHNY and CDR2 is SVGAGI (reference sequence). The CDR3 is 16 amino acids. The ends were cut back, 2 bases at V and 4 bases at J, with 17 bases in the middle. CDR3 sequence: CASSYGREGGRETQYF. The CDR3, as DNA: TGTGCCAGCAGTTACGGTCGCGAAGGCGGAAGAGAGACCCAGTACTTC.

Remarks on this clone: A much more abundant neighbour one base away suggests this may be a read error. This sequence joins TRBV7-6 and TRBJ2-3; 12 bases map to TRBD2. The J segment lost 6 bases and the V segment lost 5 bases, leaving 3 bases of the junction unmatched. CDR3 length: 14 amino acids. Germline V gene data show CDR1 as SGHVS and CDR2 as FNYEAQ. The CDR3 region is CASSPSGGADTQYF. The CDR3 coding sequence is TGTGCCAGCAGCCCTAGCGGGGGGGCGGATACGCAGTATTTT.

In this sample, this clone turned up a few times. CDR3 sequence (DNA): TGTGCCAGCAGCGCTCGGGTCCTCGGTACGGAGCTGTTTTTT. Its protein product is CASSARVLGTELFF. The gene calls are TRBV7-2 and TRBJ2-2; no definite D call. CDR1 and CDR2 from the germline V gene are SGHTA and FQGNSA. Trimming took 5 bases from V and 10 from J, leaving 17 bases between them. CDR3 length: 14 amino acids.

This clone was seen more than once but under ten times. The rearrangement uses TRBV30 and TRBJ2-3; 13 bases agree with TRBD2. V lost 5 bases and J lost 1; bases outside the gene matches: 6. CDR3 length equals 16 residues. Germline V CDR1 and CDR2: GTSNPN, SVGIG (reference sequence). The CDR3 DNA reads TGTGCCTGGGGGGGAGGGACTAGCGGGGGCACAGATACGCAGTATTTT. Protein product: CAWGGGTSGGTDTQYF.

The chain has TRBV7-7 and TRBJ2-2; 7 bases line up with TRBD1. The V segment lost 5 bases and the J segment 7 bases; nucleotides outside the gene matches: 7. The length of the CDR3 is 14 residues. Germline CDR1 and CDR2: SSHAT and FNYEAQ (reference sequence). In nucleotides, the CDR3 is TGTGCCAGCAGCATACAGGGGAGAGGCGGGGAGCTGTTTTTT. Amino acid sequence: CASSIQGRGGELFF.

V and J are TRBV13 and TRBJ2-3, with TRBD2 matching over 8 bases. This CDR3 comprises 16 residues. V gave up 0 bases and J gave up 3 bases; unmatched junction bases: 5. Germline V gene data show CDR1 as PRHDT and CDR2 as FYEKMQ (reference sequence). The CDR3: CASSLGPRGATDTQYF. CDR3 coding DNA: TGTGCCAGCAGCTTAGGCCCGCGGGGGGCGACAGATACGCAGTATTTT.

V is TRBV5-4 and J is TRBJ1-1; 7 bases fit TRBD1. The J segment lost 4 bases and the V segment lost 4 bases, leaving 10 bases of the junction unmatched. The CDR3 consists of 15 residues. Germline values: CDR1 SGHNT, CDR2 YYREEE (reference sequence). The CDR3 is CASSPPDRFTTEAFF. The CDR3 DNA reads TGTGCCAGCAGCCCCCCGGACAGGTTCACCACTGAAGCTTTCTTT.

The chain couples TRBV6-1 to TRBJ1-5, with D perhaps TRBD1 (5 bases). Germline V gene data show CDR1 as MNHNS and CDR2 as SASEGT. The CDR3 contains 18 residues. With 0 bases removed from V and 6 bases from J, the gap between germline ends came to 21 bases. The CDR3 here is CASSEAFRRVVQCQPQHF. The CDR3 nucleotides are TGTGCCAGCAGTGAAGCTTTCCGCAGGGTTGTCCAATGTCAGCCCCAGCATTTT.

This chain connects TRBV5-6 to TRBJ2-3; tentatively, D is TRBD1 (6 bases). Trimming took off 0 bases at V and 2 bases at J, with 13 bases between the two ends. The CDR3 sequence is 16 residues long. Germline CDR1 is SGHDT and CDR2 is YYEEEE. CDR3 DNA: TGTGCCAGCAGCTTGGCAGGGGTTACCTCCACAGATACGCAGTATTTT. Protein: CASSLAGVTSTDTQYF.